This is a list of T cell receptor beta chains from one sample in a study of shared clonotypes between healthy human individuals. The repertoire was sequenced with immunoSEQ multiplex PCR; TCRdb's copy has only in-frame clones and lacks some. The table has roughly 1,600,000 clones, 98% seen once. The sequencing sample was made of naive CD4+ T cells sorted from blood. These TCRs come from a man aged 25 to 45 in good health. Each CDR3 is given with its conserved first and last residue. A D gene is named only where the DNA matches it firmly. Clone size is stated in some rows and not others, as once, few, many or a class when expanded.

>-|-|TRBJ2-1|TRBV29-1
TGCAGCGGAAGTCCCGGGACTCTGAACAATGAGCAGTTCTTC
CSGSPGTLNNEQFF
>-|TRBD1|TRBJ1-5|TRBV28
TGTGCCAGCAGCCCCTCAGGGGGGCTAAGCAATCAGCCCCAGCATTTT
CASSPSGGLSNQPQHF
>-|TRBD1|TRBJ2-1|TRBV5-1
TGCGCCAGCAGCTCGGACAGGGACTTCTACAATGAGCAGTTCTTC
CASSSDRDFYNEQFF
>-|-|TRBJ1-2|TRBV5-1
TGCGCCAGCAGCCCCCAAGAGGGACTGACCGCTAACTATGGCTACACCTTC
CASSPQEGLTANYGYTF
>once|-|TRBJ2-7|TRBV11-3
TGTGCCAGCAGCCAGAATAACTACGAGCAGTACTTC
CASSQNNYEQYF
>-|TRBD1|TRBJ2-5|TRBV18
TGTGCCAGCTCACCGGGGACAGGGGGCGGCGAGACCCAGTACTTC
CASSPGTGGGETQYF
>-|-|TRBJ2-7|TRBV14
TGTGCCAGCAGCCCCGGGAACACCTACGAGCAGTACTTC
CASSPGNTYEQYF
>-|-|TRBJ2-1|TRBV2
TGTGCCAGCAGTTCCCGGGGGCGGGAGTGGGTGAATGAGCAGTTCTTC
CASSSRGREWVNEQFF
>-|-|TRBJ2-7|TRBV30
TGTGCCTGGAGCCGAACTCGACCGGGACTCCTAATGATATACGAGCAGTACTTC
CAWSRTRPGLLMIYEQYF
>-|-|TRBJ1-2|TRBV19
TGTGCCAGTAGAAGAGAGGCTAACTATGGCTACACCTTC
CASRREANYGYTF
>-|-|TRBJ2-1|TRBV11-2
TGTGCCAGCAGCCCGATCCGGGATAAGGGCAATGAGCAGTTCTTC
CASSPIRDKGNEQFF
>-|-|TRBJ2-5|TRBV11-2
TGTGCCAGCAGCTTACATCCTACGGGACAAGAGACCCAGTACTTC
CASSLHPTGQETQYF
>-|-|TRBJ2-4|TRBV5-1
TGCGCCAGCAGCCCCGCGGGCGCAAACATTCAGTACTTC
CASSPAGANIQYF
>-|-|TRBJ1-3|TRBV9
TGTGCCAGCAGCGTAGGACAGGCGGCCTACGGAAACACCATATATTTT
CASSVGQAAYGNTIYF
>once|TRBD2|TRBJ2-3|TRBV28
TGTGCCAGCAGTCGGACTAGCGGGAGTTACACAGATACGCAGTATTTT
CASSRTSGSYTDTQYF
>-|-|TRBJ2-6|TRBV18
TGTGCCAGCTCACCGCTTGCTAGCGACATCTCTGGGGCCAACGTCCTGACTTTC
CASSPLASDISGANVLTF
>-|-|TRBJ2-1|TRBV10-3
TGTGCCATCACCCCGGACCAATACAATGAGCAGTTCTTC
CAITPDQYNEQFF
>-|TRBD1|TRBJ2-7|TRBV5-6
TGTGCCAGCAGCTCTATAGTGGACAGGAACACGCCGGTGGGCCAGTACTTC
CASSSIVDRNTPVGQYF
>-|-|TRBJ1-1|TRBV20-1
TGCAGTGCTAGGTTCTTTGAAGCTTTCTTT
CSARFFEAFF
>once|TRBD1|TRBJ2-1|TRBV5-1
TGCGCCAGCAGCCTGGTCGGGACAGCCAATGAGCAGTTCTTC
CASSLVGTANEQFF
>-|-|TRBJ2-1|TRBV5-4
TGTGCCAGCAGCTTCGTCGACTACAATGAGCAGTTCTTC
CASSFVDYNEQFF
>-|TRBD1|TRBJ2-7|TRBV27
TGTGCCAGCAGTTTAAAGACAGGGGTCGAAGGCGAGCAGTACTTC
CASSLKTGVEGEQYF